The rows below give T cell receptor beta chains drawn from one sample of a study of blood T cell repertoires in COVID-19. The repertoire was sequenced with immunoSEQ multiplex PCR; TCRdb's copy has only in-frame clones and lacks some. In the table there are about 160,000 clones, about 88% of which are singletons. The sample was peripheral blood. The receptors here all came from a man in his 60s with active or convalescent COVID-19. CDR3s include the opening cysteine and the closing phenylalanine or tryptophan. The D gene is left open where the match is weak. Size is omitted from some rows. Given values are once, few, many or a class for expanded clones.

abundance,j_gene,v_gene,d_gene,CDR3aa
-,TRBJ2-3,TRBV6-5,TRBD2,CASSAGGGTDTQYF
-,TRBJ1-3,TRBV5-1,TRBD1,CASSPGTGVLAGNTIYF
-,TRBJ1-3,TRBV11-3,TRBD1,CASSATGAGNTIYF
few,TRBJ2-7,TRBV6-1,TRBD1,CASSETAGQGLEQYF
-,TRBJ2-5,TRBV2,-,CASRNLGAQETQYF
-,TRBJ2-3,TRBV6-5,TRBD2,CASNTLAGVQDTQYF
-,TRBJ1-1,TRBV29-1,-,CSVGGGLNTEAFF
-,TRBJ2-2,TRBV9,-,CASSGSARTGELFF
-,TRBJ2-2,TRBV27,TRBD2,CASSRGGTGELFF
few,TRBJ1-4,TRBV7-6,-,CASSLRRGTPNEKLFF
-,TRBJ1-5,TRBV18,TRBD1,CASSPDHRGFNQPQHF
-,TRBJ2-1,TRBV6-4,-,CASSHRSGGEQFF
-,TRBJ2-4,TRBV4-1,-,CASGKGEGNNKNIQYF
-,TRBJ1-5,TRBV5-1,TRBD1,CASSLEGAGNQPQHF
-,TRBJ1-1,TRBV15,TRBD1,CATSTPGTVTNTEAFF
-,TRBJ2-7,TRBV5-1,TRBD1,CASSLNVGGQGYEQYF
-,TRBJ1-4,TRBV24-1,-,CATSGKGTNEKLFF
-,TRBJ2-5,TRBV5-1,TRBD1,CASSFLGDRAETQYF
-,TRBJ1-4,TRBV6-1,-,CASSEIRQGNEKLFF
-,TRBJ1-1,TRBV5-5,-,CASSLLTGGTEAFF
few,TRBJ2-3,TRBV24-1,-,CAPPGRLVRITDTQYF
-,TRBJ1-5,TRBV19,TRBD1,CASSLQGQVNQPQHF
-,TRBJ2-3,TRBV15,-,CATSLVGTYIADTQYF
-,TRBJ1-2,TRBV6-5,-,CASSYRQNNYGYTF
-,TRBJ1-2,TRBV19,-,CASSIGWDVLGGPYGYTF
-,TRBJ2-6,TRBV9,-,CASSVRISGANVLTF
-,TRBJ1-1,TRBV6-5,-,CASSNGVNTEAFF
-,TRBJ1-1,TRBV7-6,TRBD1,CASSNSQGANTEAFF
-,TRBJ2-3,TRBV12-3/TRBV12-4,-,CASRAGTDTQYF
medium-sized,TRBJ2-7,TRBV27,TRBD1,CASSLKDRGAYEQYF
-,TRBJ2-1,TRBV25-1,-,CASSDSSQGNRNEQFF
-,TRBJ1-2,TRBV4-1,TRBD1,CASSQQDRGRGGYTF
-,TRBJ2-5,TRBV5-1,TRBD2,CASSFGQGGETQYF
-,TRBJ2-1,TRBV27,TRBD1,CASSSDRGHYNEQFF
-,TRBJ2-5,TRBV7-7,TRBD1,CASSLDGTASQETQYF
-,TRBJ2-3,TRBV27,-,CASSQDSRTDTQYF
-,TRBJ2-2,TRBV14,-,CASSQDQETGRELFF
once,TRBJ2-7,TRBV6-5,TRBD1,CASRGQGASYEQYF
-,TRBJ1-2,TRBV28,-,CAAEDTNYGYTF
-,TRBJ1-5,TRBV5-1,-,CASSLAGTQNQPQHF
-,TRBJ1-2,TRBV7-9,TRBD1,CASSLVSPQGNGYTF
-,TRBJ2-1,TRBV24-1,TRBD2,CATSPAGSSYNEQFF
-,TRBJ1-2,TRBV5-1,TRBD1,CASRTGNYGYTF
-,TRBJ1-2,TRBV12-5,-,CASGPMGRGGYTF
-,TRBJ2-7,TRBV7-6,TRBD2,CASSLVLSGGCSYEQYF